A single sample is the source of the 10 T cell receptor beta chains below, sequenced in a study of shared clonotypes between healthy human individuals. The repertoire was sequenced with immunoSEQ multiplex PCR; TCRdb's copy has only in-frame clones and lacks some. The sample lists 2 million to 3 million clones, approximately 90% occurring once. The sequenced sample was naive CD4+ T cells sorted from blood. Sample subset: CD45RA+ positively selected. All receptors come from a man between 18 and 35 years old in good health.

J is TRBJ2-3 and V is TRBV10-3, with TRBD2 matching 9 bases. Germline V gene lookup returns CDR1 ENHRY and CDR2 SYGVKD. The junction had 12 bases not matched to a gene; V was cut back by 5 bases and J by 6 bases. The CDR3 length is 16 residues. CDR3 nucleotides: TGTGCCATCAGTTTGATTCCGGGACTAGCAATGGATACGCAGTATTTT. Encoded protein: CAISLIPGLAMDTQYF.

CDR3 sequence (DNA): TGTGCCAGCAGCGTAGACAGCGGGGGGGCTTGGGAGACCCAGTACTTC. It codes for CASSVDSGGAWETQYF. The chain combines TRBV9 with TRBJ2-5; 10 bases are shared with TRBD2. Germline assignment: CDR1 SGDLS and CDR2 YYNGEE. With 0 bases clipped from V and 5 bases from J, the junction kept 7 bases outside the gene matches. The CDR3 has 16 amino acids.

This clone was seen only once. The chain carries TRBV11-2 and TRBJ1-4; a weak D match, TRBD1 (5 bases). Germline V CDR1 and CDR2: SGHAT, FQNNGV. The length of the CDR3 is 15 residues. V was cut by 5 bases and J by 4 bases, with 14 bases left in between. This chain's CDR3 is CASSPTGTVNEKLFF. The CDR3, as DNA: TGTGCCAGCAGCCCGACCGGGACCGTTAATGAAAAACTGTTTTTT.

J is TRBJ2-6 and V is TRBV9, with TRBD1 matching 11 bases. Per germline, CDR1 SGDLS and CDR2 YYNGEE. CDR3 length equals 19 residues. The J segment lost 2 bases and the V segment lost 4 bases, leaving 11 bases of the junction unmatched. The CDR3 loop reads CASSPRGRTGGAGANVLTF. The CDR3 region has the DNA TGTGCCAGCAGCCCGAGGGGAAGGACAGGGGGCGCTGGGGCCAACGTCCTGACTTTC.

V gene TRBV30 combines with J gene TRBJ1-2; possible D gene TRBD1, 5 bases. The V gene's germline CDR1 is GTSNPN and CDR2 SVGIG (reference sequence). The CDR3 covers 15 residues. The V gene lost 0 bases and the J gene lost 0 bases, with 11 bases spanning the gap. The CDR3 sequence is CAWSVRQGSNYGYTF. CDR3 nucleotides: TGTGCCTGGAGTGTACGGCAGGGTTCTAACTATGGCTACACCTTC.

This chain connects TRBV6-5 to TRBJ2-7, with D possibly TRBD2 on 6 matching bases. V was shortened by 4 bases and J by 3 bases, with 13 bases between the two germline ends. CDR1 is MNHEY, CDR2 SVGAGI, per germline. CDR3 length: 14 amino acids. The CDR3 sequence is CASSSGTLFYEQYF. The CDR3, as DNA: TGTGCCAGCAGTTCAGGGACTCTCTTCTACGAGCAGTACTTC.

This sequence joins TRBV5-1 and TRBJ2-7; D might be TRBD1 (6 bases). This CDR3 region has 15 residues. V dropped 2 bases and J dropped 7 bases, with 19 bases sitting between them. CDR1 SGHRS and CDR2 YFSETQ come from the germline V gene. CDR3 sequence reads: CASSFSTGTSLEQYF. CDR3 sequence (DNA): TGCGCCAGCAGCTTTTCGACAGGCACATCACTGGAGCAGTACTTC. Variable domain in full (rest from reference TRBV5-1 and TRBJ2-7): KAGVTQTPRYLIKTRGQQVTLSCSPISGHRSVSWYQQTPGQGLQFLFEYFSETQRNKGNFPGRFSGRQFSNSRSEMNVSTLELGDSALYLCASSFSTGTSLEQYFGPGTRLTVT.

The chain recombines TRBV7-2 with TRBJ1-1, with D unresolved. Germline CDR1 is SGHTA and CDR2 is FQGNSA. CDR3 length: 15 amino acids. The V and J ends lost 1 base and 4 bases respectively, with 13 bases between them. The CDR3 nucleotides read TGTGCCAGCAGCTTAGGTACCCTACGAACCACTGAAGCTTTCTTT. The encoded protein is CASSLGTLRTTEAFF.

The DNA for the CDR3 is TGTGCCTGGACCGCTGGCAGGAACAATCAGCCCCAGCATTTT. This encodes CAWTAGRNNQPQHF. This chain joins TRBV30 and TRBJ1-5; D not certain. The CDR3 totals 14 residues. V lost 4 bases, J lost 3 bases, and 13 bases lay in between. Germline V CDR1 and CDR2: GTSNPN, SVGIG (reference sequence).

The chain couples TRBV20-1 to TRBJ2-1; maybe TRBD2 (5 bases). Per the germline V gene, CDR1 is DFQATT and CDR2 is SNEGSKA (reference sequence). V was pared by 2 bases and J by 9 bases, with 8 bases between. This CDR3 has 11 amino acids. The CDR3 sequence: CSARREGEQFF. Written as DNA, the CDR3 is TGCAGTGCTAGACGCGAGGGTGAGCAGTTCTTC.